The 26 T cell receptor beta chains in this list originate from one sample, sequenced in a study of regulatory T cells in long-lasting Graves disease (dated by TCRdb to about 2021). Interpreted using the paper, the time point label stands for: persistent/refractory GD, antithyroid drugs over 5 years with positive TRAb. For both TCR sequencing and RNA sequencing, RNA was extracted from PBMCs in TRIzol. Receptor amplification or capture employed multiplex PCR. The sequencer was an Illumina HiSeq 4000. iRepertoire HTBI primers and Arm-PCR amplification of CDR3 regions were used to construct TCR beta libraries. TCRdb applied fastp at Q25 and MiXCR to the public reads, then kept only in-frame beta chains. Entries are consolidated by CDR3 protein sequence, retaining the most common genes and DNA. The sample yields approximately 690,000 distinct CDR3 sequences; about 32% were counted once. The top ten clones comprise around 42% of the sample.

Sequences were derived from peripheral blood mononuclear cells (PBMCs), sampled when the disease was refractory, from a patient treated with antithyroid drugs. Receptors were obtained from a female donor with Graves disease.

This clonotype turned up a few times. The chain combines TRBV10-3 with TRBJ2-1; weak D call: TRBD1 (6 bases). CDR1 and CDR2 from the germline V gene are ENHRY and SYGVKD. V was cut by 0 bases and J by 2 bases, with 14 bases left in between. The CDR3 length is 17 residues. CDR3 nucleotides: TGTGCCATCAGTGAGTCGACCCCAGGGGCGGCCTACAATGAGCAGTTCTTC. This sequence encodes CAISESTPGAAYNEQFF.

The J gene is TRBJ2-1, the V gene TRBV6-1, with 7 bases identical to TRBD1. The CDR3 consists of 15 residues. Germline-derived CDR1 and CDR2 are MNHNS and SASEGT. V dropped 3 bases and J dropped 4; count of bases not matched to a gene: 6. This chain's CDR3 is CASSDGTEAYNEQFF. CDR3 coding DNA: TGTGCCAGCAGTGACGGGACAGAGGCTTACAATGAGCAGTTCTTC.

The chain couples TRBV29-1 to TRBJ1-2; D is possibly TRBD1 (5 bases). V was clipped by 3 bases and J by 4 bases, with 12 bases between them. CDR1 SQVTM and CDR2 ANQGSEA come from the germline V gene. This CDR3 is built from 13 residues. CDR3 amino acids: CSVDDSGGYGYTF. The CDR3 region has the DNA TGCAGCGTTGATGACAGCGGTGGCTATGGCTACACCTTC.

This clonotype has ten or more counts. The chain has TRBV12-3 or TRBV12-4 and TRBJ1-1, with 7 bases identical to TRBD1. The CDR3 is 13 residues long. V lost 6 bases and J lost 4; bases outside the gene matches: 5. CDR3 sequence (DNA): TGTGCCAGCAGGACTGACAGGGTCACTGAAGCTTTCTTT. Residues: CASRTDRVTEAFF.

The chain uses TRBV10-2 and TRBJ2-5; 8 bases are a match to TRBD2. The germline V gene encodes CDR1 WSHSY and CDR2 SAAADI. This CDR3 region has 16 residues. Losses at the gene ends were 3 bases for V and 0 bases for J; bases not matched to a gene: 6. The CDR3: CASSDSPREDQETQYF. Written as DNA, the CDR3 is TGCGCCAGCAGTGATTCCCCGCGGGAGGACCAAGAGACCCAGTACTTC.

Many counts were recorded for this clonotype. The chain joins TRBV12-3 or TRBV12-4 to TRBJ2-4; D might be TRBD1 (5 bases). Deletions cut 6 bases from V and 5 bases from J, with 11 bases between. The CDR3 covers 13 residues. This chain's CDR3 is CASRSDSQNIQYF. The CDR3 DNA reads TGTGCCAGCAGGTCCGACAGTCAAAACATTCAGTACTTC.

The chain carries TRBV5-6 and TRBJ1-1, with D possibly TRBD1 on 5 matching bases. This CDR3 is 15 amino acids long. CDR1 is SGHDT, CDR2 YYEEEE, per germline. Trimming shortened V by 4 bases and J by 4 bases, and 17 bases separated the two germline ends. This CDR3 reads CASSLHSFGGTEAFF. The CDR3 coding sequence is TGTGCCAGCAGCCTTCACTCGTTTGGGGGCACTGAAGCTTTCTTT.

Worth noting for this clonotype: A single base separates this from a much larger clone, so it may be a read error. V gene TRBV12-3 or TRBV12-4 combines with J gene TRBJ1-1; D is perhaps TRBD1 (5 bases). The CDR3 loop spans 15 amino acids. V lost 6 bases and J lost 4, with 18 bases in between. The CDR3 protein is CASSPAGGYGTEAFF. In DNA form, the CDR3 reads TGTGCCAGCAGCCCAGCCGGGGGATACGGCACTGAAGCTTTCTTT.

This clonotype has just one count. The genes are TRBV29-1 and TRBJ2-5; no clear D. The CDR3 runs to 10 residues. Germline CDR1 reads SQVTM; CDR2 reads ANQGSEA. Trimming took 3 bases from V and 7 from J, leaving 6 bases between them. CDR3 DNA: TGCAGCGTTGACACGGGGACCCAGTACTTC. Protein product: CSVDTGTQYF.

About this clonotype: It may be a read error: a sequence one base away is much more abundant. V is TRBV12-3 or TRBV12-4 and J is TRBJ1-1; unclear D gene. There are 12 residues in the CDR3. CDR3 coding DNA: TGTGCCACCACGGTTGAGGTCACTGAAGCTCTCTTT. Encoded protein: CATTVEVTEALF.

V usage is TRBV18 and J usage is TRBJ1-4, with D hard to call. The V and J ends lost 3 bases and 8 bases respectively, with 13 bases between them. Per the germline V gene, CDR1 is KGHSH and CDR2 is LQKENI. CDR3 length: 14 residues. The chain's CDR3 is CASSPRANGEKLFF. The CDR3 bases are TGTGCCAGCTCACCTCGGGCTAACGGGGAAAAACTGTTTTTT.

In its sample, this clonotype was seen many times. The chain is built from TRBV3-1 and TRBJ1-5; no clear D gene. This CDR3 comprises 12 residues. Germline CDR1 LGHDT, CDR2 YNNKEL (reference sequence). Trimming cost V 0 bases and J 6 bases, with 3 bases left between them. Here the CDR3 DNA reads TGTGCCAGCAGCCAAGAGGGTCAGCCCCAGCATTTT. Encoded protein: CASSQEGQPQHF.

In DNA form, the CDR3 reads TGTGCCAGCACTAACCTCCGGGGGTCGAATTCACCCCTCCACTTT. This sequence encodes CASTNLRGSNSPLHF. The rearrangement uses TRBV6-1 and TRBJ1-6, with D perhaps matching TRBD1 (5 bases). CDR3 length: 15 amino acids. The V gene lost 7 bases and the J gene lost 7 bases, with 17 bases spanning the gap. The V gene's germline CDR1 is MNHNS and CDR2 SASEGT.

The chain employs TRBV28 and TRBJ2-2; 7 nucleotides align to TRBD1. The germline gives CDR1 MDHEN, CDR2 SYDVKM. This CDR3 has 14 amino acids. Unmatched junction bases numbered 7, after V lost 4 bases and J lost 8 bases. This CDR3 reads CASSYRQGGGELFF. CDR3 in DNA: TGTGCCAGCAGTTACCGACAGGGTGGAGGGGAGCTGTTTTTT.

This clonotype was found many times. The chain is built from TRBV2 and TRBJ2-7; D is ambiguous. This CDR3 has 13 residues. The V end was cut by 6 bases, the J end by 2 bases, with 11 bases between. Germline V gene data show CDR1 as SNHLY and CDR2 as FYNNEI. CDR3 in DNA: TGTGCCAGCAGAAAAGGCCTCCCCTACGAGCAGTACTTC. Amino acid sequence: CASRKGLPYEQYF.

This clonotype was recorded at least ten times. The chain is built from TRBV2 and TRBJ2-7; 8 nucleotides align to TRBD2. CDR3 length equals 15 residues. CDR1 SNHLY and CDR2 FYNNEI come from the germline V gene. V gave up 4 bases and J gave up 4 bases; unmatched junction bases: 9. CDR3 coding DNA: TGTGCCAGCAGTGGGCGGACTAGCAATCGGTACGAGCAGTACTTC. It codes for CASSGRTSNRYEQYF.

The V and J genes are TRBV6-1 and TRBJ1-2, with a possible D match to TRBD1 (5 bases). Trimming left V 7 bases short and J 4 bases short, with 13 bases between. This CDR3 has 13 residues. Germline values: CDR1 MNHNS, CDR2 SASEGT. In nucleotides, the CDR3 is TGTGCCAGCAACGGGGCGGGTGTCTATGGCTACACCTTC. Amino acids: CASNGAGVYGYTF.

The chain joins TRBV9 to TRBJ1-1, with D hard to call. The germline CDR1 and CDR2 sequences are SGDLS and YYNGEE. V was shortened by 0 bases and J by 9 bases, with 6 bases between the two germline ends. There are 11 residues in the CDR3. CDR3: CASSVVLKAFF. CDR3 bases: TGTGCCAGCAGCGTAGTATTGAAAGCTTTCTTT.

The chain has TRBV11-2 and TRBJ2-7; 7 bases fit TRBD2. The CDR3 extends over 17 amino acids. Germline V gives CDR1 SGHAT, CDR2 FQNNGV. With V trimmed by 3 bases and J by 3 bases, 14 bases remained unmatched. In nucleotides, the CDR3 is TGTGCCAGCAGCTTCCAACCCGTAGCGGGTGGTCTCTACGAGCAGTACTTC. Protein product: CASSFQPVAGGLYEQYF.

This clonotype was picked up a small number of times. The chain recombines TRBV10-3 with TRBJ2-7; D possibly matches TRBD1 or TRBD2 (5 bases each). V dropped 6 bases and J dropped 5 bases, with 8 bases sitting between them. Looked up from germline, CDR1 is ENHRY and CDR2 is SYGVKD. This CDR3 has 11 amino acids. CDR3 nucleotides: TGTGCCATCAGAGAGGGACACGAGCAGTACTTC. It specifies CAIREGHEQYF.

This clonotype was recorded a few times. The genes are TRBV18 and TRBJ2-7; 8 bases are a match to TRBD1. There are 15 residues in the CDR3. Looked up from germline, CDR1 is KGHSH and CDR2 is LQKENI. V was pared by 3 bases and J by 3 bases, with 7 bases of the junction left unmatched. CDR3 in DNA: TGTGCCAGCTCACCCAAGGACAGGGAGGTCTACGAGCAGTACTTC. Its translation is CASSPKDREVYEQYF.

The CDR3 loop is CASRRTGMPSYNSPLHF. The CDR3 nucleotides read TGTGCCAGCAGACGGACAGGGATGCCCTCCTATAATTCACCCCTCCACTTT. This chain uses TRBV27 with TRBJ1-6; 8 nucleotides line up with TRBD1. The CDR3 has 17 residues. The germline V gene has CDR1 MNHEY and CDR2 SMNVEV (reference sequence). V shed 6 bases and J 0 bases; nucleotides not matched to a gene: 7.

The gene calls are TRBV20-1 and TRBJ2-7, with D possibly matching TRBD1 (6 bases). CDR3 length: 14 amino acids. Per the germline V gene, CDR1 is DFQATT and CDR2 is SNEGSKA (reference sequence). V lost 1 base to trimming and J lost 4 bases, with 14 bases between them. CDR3 DNA: TGCAGTGCTAGAGGACAGGTGGGGCTTTACGAGCAGTACTTC. Translated, it gives CSARGQVGLYEQYF.

The chain has TRBV11-2 and TRBJ2-3; 10 bases are a match to TRBD1. This CDR3 comprises 17 residues. After removal of 0 bases from V and 5 bases from J, the junction contained 8 bases not matched to a gene. Germline V gene sequence: CDR1 SGHAT, CDR2 FQNNGV. CDR3 nucleotides: TGTGCCAGCAGCTTAGAACCGGGGACAGGGGATCGAGATACGCAGTATTTT. Amino acid sequence: CASSLEPGTGDRDTQYF. Based on the CDR3 plus reference TRBV11-2 and TRBJ2-3, the full variable domain is EAGVAQSPRYKIIEKRQSVAFWCNPISGHATLYWYQQILGQGPKLLIQFQNNGVVDDSQLPKDRFSAERLKGVDSTLKIQPAKLEDSAVYLCASSLEPGTGDRDTQYFGPGTRLTVL.

The chain combines TRBV19 with TRBJ1-5; 8 positions match TRBD1. Trimming cost V 5 bases and J 4 bases; bases outside gene matches: 10. Germline-derived CDR1 and CDR2 are LNHDA and SQIVND (reference sequence). The CDR3 is 16 amino acids. CDR3 loop: CASSLSRTGLNQPQHF. The CDR3 nucleotides read TGTGCCAGTAGTCTCTCCCGGACAGGGCTGAATCAGCCCCAGCATTTT.

This clonotype was counted once. One end of the junction does not line up with germline, which may come from a read error. The V call is TRBV27, the J call TRBJ1-4, with TRBD1 identical over 11 bases. The germline V gene has CDR1 MNHEY and CDR2 SMNVEV (reference sequence). The CDR3 extends over 17 amino acids. CDR3 residues: CASRPRTGGLANGKLFF. The CDR3 DNA sequence: TGTGCCAGCAGACCCCGGACAGGGGGCCTAGCTAATGGAAAACTGTTTTTT.